This entry lists 3 T cell receptor beta chains sequenced from one sample in a study of T cell clones after liver transplantation. The repertoire was sequenced with immunoSEQ multiplex PCR; TCRdb's copy has only in-frame clones and lacks some. Of about 75,000 clones listed, about nine tenths are singletons. Material: CD4+ T cells from blood, obtained before liver transplant. All receptors come from a human donor who received a liver transplant.

V is TRBV6-5 and J is TRBJ2-7; no clear D gene. The CDR3 is 11 amino acids. The germline V and J ends were trimmed by 7 bases and 2 bases, with 6 bases remaining between them. CDR1 and CDR2 (germline): MNHEY, SVGAGI. In nucleotides, the CDR3 is TGTGCCAGCACTGGGGCCTACGAGCAGTACTTC. Encoded protein: CASTGAYEQYF.

The chain uses TRBV11-3 and TRBJ2-2; TRBD2 is a possible D gene (5 bases). The CDR3 length is 16 residues. Deletions cut 1 base from V and 2 bases from J, with 11 bases between. Germline V gene sequence: CDR1 SGHNT, CDR2 YENEEA. CDR3 DNA: TGTGCCAGCAGCTTAGGAGCTAGCCGAAACACCGGGGAGCTGTTTTTT. Amino acids: CASSLGASRNTGELFF.

The CDR3 sequence: CASSADREETQYF. The CDR3 DNA follows: TGTGCCAGCAGTGCAGACAGAGAAGAGACCCAGTACTTC. J is TRBJ2-5 and V is TRBV6-1; a weak D match, TRBD1 (5 bases). Trimming took off 4 bases at V and 3 bases at J, with 9 bases between the two ends. There are 13 residues in the CDR3. Germline V gives CDR1 MNHNS, CDR2 SASEGT.